One and the same sample provided the 8 T cell receptor beta chains below, sequenced in a study of metastatic and nonmetastatic thyroid tumors. Patients had received no treatment of any kind before thyroid surgery. TCRdb ran MiXCR on the PCR reads. The sample has around 36,000 clones; 25% to 30% are singletons. Sequencing input: blood. The receptor source for this set is a female donor with papillary thyroid cancer or a benign thyroid nodule (not recorded which). Some clones in this sample may be carry-over from other donors' samples.

This clone was detected many times. This chain joins TRBV5-1 and TRBJ2-2, with D maybe TRBD1 (6 bases). Trimming cost V 5 bases and J 5 bases, with 19 bases left between them. The CDR3 contains 16 residues. CDR1 and CDR2 from the germline V gene are SGHRS and YFSETQ. Written as DNA, the CDR3 is TGCGCCAGCAGTCCGGAGACAGGATACCTGACCGGGGAGCTGTTTTTT. It encodes CASSPETGYLTGELFF.

There are many counts of this clone. The chain has TRBV20-1 and TRBJ1-2; 10 bases line up with TRBD1. The CDR3 contains 13 residues. Germline CDR1 DFQATT, CDR2 SNEGSKA (reference sequence). V dropped 6 bases and J dropped 7; count of bases not matched to a gene: 8. For the CDR3, the DNA is TGCAGTGCAAGGGGGAGGACAGGGGGTGGCTACACCTTC. As protein: CSARGRTGGGYTF.

This clone has a handful of counts. Here the CDR3 DNA reads TGTGCCAGCAGCCAAGAGGGGCGGGAGAACACCGGGGAGCTGTTTTTT. This gives the protein CASSQEGRENTGELFF. V gene TRBV4-2 combines with J gene TRBJ2-2; weak D call: TRBD2 (6 bases). Germline-derived CDR1 and CDR2 are LGHNA and YNFKEQ. The V gene lost 0 bases and the J gene lost 1 base, with 9 bases spanning the gap. The CDR3 runs to 16 residues.

As regards this clone: One end of the junction does not line up with germline, which may come from a read error. The rearrangement joins TRBV10-1 to TRBJ1-1; D remains unclear. The CDR3 has 12 residues. Germline lookup yields CDR1 WNHNN and CDR2 SYGVQD (reference sequence). The CDR3 DNA is TGCGCCAGCAAAAATGTCAACACTGAAGTTTTCTTT. Translated: CASKNVNTEVFF.

This clone appeared many times. The chain couples TRBV11-2 to TRBJ1-1; D is undetermined. V was clipped by 2 bases and J by 7 bases, with 8 bases between them. The CDR3 consists of 12 residues. Germline V gene sequence: CDR1 SGHAT, CDR2 FQNNGV. CDR3 amino acids: CASSLMVSEAFF. CDR3 bases: TGTGCCAGCAGCTTAATGGTTAGTGAAGCTTTCTTT.

This clone came up many times. This chain joins TRBV3-1 and TRBJ2-1, with a tentative D call TRBD2 (6 bases). Trimming removed 2 bases from V and 7 bases from J, with 9 bases in between. Germline assignment: CDR1 LGHDT and CDR2 YNNKEL (reference sequence). This CDR3 is 13 amino acids long. The CDR3, as DNA: TGTGCCAGCAGCCAATATGGGAGGAATGAGCAGTTCTTC. Protein sequence: CASSQYGRNEQFF.

In this sample, this clone turned up many times. The chain has TRBV24-1 and TRBJ2-3; TRBD1 is a possible D gene (6 bases). The ends were cut back, 2 bases at V and 2 bases at J, with 13 bases in the middle. Germline assignment: CDR1 KGHDR and CDR2 SFDVKD. The CDR3 totals 16 residues. The CDR3 bases are TGTGCCACCAGTGATTCCTCGGACAGTTTCACAGATACGCAGTATTTT. It encodes CATSDSSDSFTDTQYF.

This chain connects TRBV6-1 to TRBJ2-1; no reliable D call. The CDR3 contains 16 residues. Trimming removed 4 bases at V and 4 bases at J, with 17 bases between. Germline-derived CDR1 and CDR2 are MNHNS and SASEGT. CDR3 region: CASSGLGPLPYNEQFF. The CDR3 DNA reads TGTGCCAGCAGTGGCCTAGGCCCCCTACCTTACAATGAGCAGTTCTTC.